The 13 T cell receptor beta chains listed next were all sequenced from one sample in a study of cytomegalovirus exposure and HLA in healthy donors. The PCR had 60 Vbeta and 13 Jbeta primers. Clones were read by immunoSEQ multiplex PCR, and TCRdb kept only the in-frame ones, dropping some. The repertoire holds fewer than 110,000 clones, with over 80% as singletons. Sequencing was carried out using PBMCs. All receptors come from a man under 40 in good health and CMV-seropositive.

V gene TRBV9 combines with J gene TRBJ2-4; 7 bases agree with TRBD2. Germline V gene sequence: CDR1 SGDLS, CDR2 YYNGEE. Losses at the gene ends were 3 bases for V and 5 bases for J; bases not matched to a gene: 2. The CDR3 covers 13 residues. This chain's CDR3 is CASSAAGENIQYF. The CDR3 bases are TGTGCCAGCAGCGCCGCGGGGGAAAACATTCAGTACTTC.

The chain combines TRBV6-1 with TRBJ1-1, with 12 nucleotides matching TRBD1. V was pared by 2 bases and J by 5 bases, with 6 bases of the junction left unmatched. The CDR3 sequence is 16 residues long. Per the germline V gene, CDR1 is MNHNS and CDR2 is SASEGT. The CDR3 DNA reads as TGTGCCAGCAGTGAACCGGGACAGGGGGCGGGAACTGAAGCTTTCTTT. Residues: CASSEPGQGAGTEAFF.

The chain couples TRBV29-1 to TRBJ2-1, with a tentative D call TRBD2 (7 bases). The V and J ends lost 6 bases and 3 bases respectively, with 15 bases between them. Germline CDR1 and CDR2: SQVTM and ANQGSEA. CDR3 length equals 14 residues. The CDR3 nucleotides are TGCAGCGTGAAGGGGGGGGGTATCTACAATGAGCAGTTCTTC. Protein: CSVKGGGIYNEQFF.

This clone has just one count. Distinct nucleotide sequences in the sample also encode this CDR3. CDR3 coding DNA: TGCGCCAGCAGCTTGGGGGACAGTAACTATGGCTACACCTTC. Translated, it gives CASSLGDSNYGYTF. This chain joins TRBV5-1 and TRBJ1-2; 7 bases map to TRBD1. The germline V gene encodes CDR1 SGHRS and CDR2 YFSETQ. The V segment lost 0 bases and the J segment 1 base; nucleotides outside the gene matches: 0. This CDR3 is built from 14 residues.

The chain carries TRBV7-8 and TRBJ2-3, with a tentative D call TRBD2 (6 bases). CDR1 is SGHVS and CDR2 is FQNEAQ in the germline V gene. This CDR3 has 16 amino acids. Trimming left V 3 bases short and J 7 bases short, with 20 bases between. The CDR3 DNA follows: TGTGCCAGCAGCTTCTCCGGGACTCTCACTGTGAATACGCAGTATTTT. Translation: CASSFSGTLTVNTQYF.

The rearrangement links TRBV5-1 to TRBJ1-1, with D hard to call. The CDR3 consists of 14 residues. Trimming took 4 bases from V and 2 from J, leaving 12 bases between them. Germline V CDR1 and CDR2: SGHRS, YFSETQ. DNA for the CDR3: TGCGCCAGCAGCCTCGAGGGCAGTAACACTGAAGCTTTCTTT. It translates to CASSLEGSNTEAFF. The full variable domain, its missing parts supplied by reference TRBV5-1 and TRBJ1-1, is KAGVTQTPRYLIKTRGQQVTLSCSPISGHRSVSWYQQTPGQGLQFLFEYFSETQRNKGNFPGRFSGRQFSNSRSEMNVSTLELGDSALYLCASSLEGSNTEAFFGQGTRLTVV.

V and J are TRBV6-1 and TRBJ2-2; 9 bases fit TRBD1. J gave up 3 bases and V 10 bases, and 9 bases lay outside the gene matches. The CDR3 spans 15 residues. Per germline, CDR1 MNHNS and CDR2 SASEGT. The CDR3 spells CAIPGQGMDTGELFF. The CDR3 region has the DNA TGTGCCATACCGGGACAGGGAATGGACACCGGGGAGCTGTTTTTT.

The chain combines TRBV5-4 with TRBJ1-1; the D is unclear. Trimming stripped 0 bases from V and 4 bases from J, with 7 bases between. Germline CDR1 and CDR2: SGHNT and YYREEE (reference sequence). This CDR3 is built from 13 residues. CDR3 nucleotide sequence: TGTGCCAGCAGCTTGGACAGACCCACTGAAGCTTTCTTT. It codes for CASSLDRPTEAFF.

There are a few counts of this clone. The V call is TRBV7-5, the J call TRBJ2-1; TRBD2 is taken as the D call from the table, unchecked against the DNA. TRBV7-5 is a pseudogene locus. The CDR3 sequence is 14 residues long. This CDR3 reads CVRSTRLGGNEQFF. CDR3 in DNA: TGTGTCAGAAGCACCCGGTTGGGAGGCAATGAGCAGTTCTTC.

The chain combines TRBV9 with TRBJ2-2; 10 bases agree with TRBD2. The CDR3 is 15 residues long. CDR1 is SGDLS, CDR2 YYNGEE, per germline. After removal of 2 bases from V and 4 bases from J, the junction contained 2 bases not matched to a gene. The CDR3 here is CASSVRTSGTGELFF. CDR3 coding DNA: TGTGCCAGCAGCGTCCGGACTAGCGGCACCGGGGAGCTGTTTTTT.

V gene TRBV19 combines with J gene TRBJ2-7; 10 bases are a match to TRBD2. V dropped 5 bases and J dropped 0; count of bases not matched to a gene: 4. CDR1 and CDR2 (germline): LNHDA, SQIVND (reference sequence). The length of the CDR3 is 15 residues. CDR3 protein: CASSSLAGRSYEQYF. DNA for the CDR3: TGTGCCAGTAGTTCACTAGCGGGGCGCTCCTACGAGCAGTACTTC. The full variable domain, its missing parts supplied by reference TRBV19 and TRBJ2-7, is DGGITQSPKYLFRKEGQNVTLSCEQNLNHDAMYWYRQDPGQGLRLIYYSQIVNDFQKGDIAEGYSVSREKKESFPLTVTSAQKNPTAFYLCASSSLAGRSYEQYFGPGTRLTVT.

V is TRBV6-4 and J is TRBJ2-2; perhaps TRBD2 as D (7 bases). Germline-derived CDR1 and CDR2 are MRHNA and SNTAGT. Trimming took off 2 bases at V and 3 bases at J, with 13 bases between the two ends. This CDR3 is 16 amino acids long. The CDR3 nucleotides read TGTGCCAGCAGTGACGGGGCGGGGGCCCACACCGGGGAGCTGTTTTTT. It is translated as CASSDGAGAHTGELFF.

This clone was observed a handful of times. The chain employs TRBV9 and TRBJ2-2; 13 nucleotides agree with TRBD2. V trimming: 3 bases; J trimming: 4 bases; junction bases outside the gene matches: 6. The germline CDR1 and CDR2 sequences are SGDLS and YYNGEE. This CDR3 spans 17 amino acids. CDR3: CASSGGLAGVTTGELFF. In DNA form, the CDR3 reads TGTGCCAGCAGCGGAGGACTAGCGGGGGTGACCACCGGGGAGCTGTTTTTT. The variable domain in full, with the rest retrieved from reference TRBV9 and TRBJ2-2, is DSGVTQTPKHLITATGQRVTLRCSPRSGDLSVYWYQQSLDQGLQFLIQYYNGEERAKGNILERFSAQQFPDLHSELNLSSLELGDSALYFCASSGGLAGVTTGELFFGEGSRLTVL.